Below, 15 T cell receptor beta chains from the same sample are listed, as sequenced in a study of T cell responses to AZD1222 COVID-19 vaccine. Produced via immunoSEQ multiplex PCR; TCRdb's table is partial and in-frame only. The sample holds about 140,000 clones, over 75% seen once. The material was peripheral blood, obtained on day 0 of AZD1222 vaccination. These receptor sequences come from an adult in good health.

V is TRBV6-1 and J is TRBJ2-2; 12 bases align to TRBD2. V shed 2 bases, J shed 5 bases, and the junction held 9 bases outside the gene matches. The germline V gene encodes CDR1 MNHNS and CDR2 SASEGT. CDR3 length: 18 residues. Written as DNA, the CDR3 is TGTGCCAGCAGTGAAAATGAGAGACTAGCGGGAGTTACCGGGGAGCTGTTTTTT. It encodes CASSENERLAGVTGELFF.

J is TRBJ1-3 and V is TRBV7-9, with TRBD1 matching over 9 bases. The germline V gene has CDR1 SEHNR and CDR2 FQNEAQ (reference sequence). Trimming removed 4 bases from V and 2 bases from J; junction bases left unmatched: 0. This CDR3 is 14 amino acids long. The CDR3 DNA sequence: TGTGCCAGCAGCTGGACAGGGGCTGGAAACACCATATATTTT. It yields the protein CASSWTGAGNTIYF.

Of note for this clone: Sequence at one end of the junction differs from germline and may be a read error. This chain joins TRBV7-7 and TRBJ1-2; D gene uncertain. CDR1 SSHAT and CDR2 FNYEAQ come from the germline V gene (reference sequence). This CDR3 region has 19 residues. CDR3 nucleotides: TGTGCTAGCAGCTTAGGGCGTACAGACACCCATAAATTACCGTATGGCTACACCTTC. Its protein product is CASSLGRTDTHKLPYGYTF.

The rearrangement joins TRBV4-1 to TRBJ1-5; D might be TRBD1 (5 bases). The V gene's germline CDR1 is MGHRA and CDR2 YSYEKL. The CDR3 is 15 residues long. V was trimmed by 2 bases and J by 5 bases, leaving 13 bases between them. CDR3 residues: CASSQSLGRDQPQHF. The CDR3 DNA reads TGCGCCAGCAGCCAATCCCTCGGCAGGGATCAGCCCCAGCATTTT.

The rearrangement joins TRBV3-1 (or the pseudogene TRBV3-2) to TRBJ2-7, with D unclear. V lost 1 base and J lost 5, with 6 bases in between. Germline CDR1 and CDR2: LGHDT and YNNKEL (reference sequence). The CDR3 contains 12 residues. The CDR3 coding sequence is TGTGCCAGCAGCCAAGTTATCCACGAGCAGTACTTC. This gives the protein CASSQVIHEQYF.

The chain employs TRBV24-1 and TRBJ2-3; D uncertain. This CDR3 is built from 11 residues. V was shortened by 5 bases and J by 5 bases, with 4 bases between the two germline ends. Looked up from germline, CDR1 is KGHDR and CDR2 is SFDVKD. CDR3 sequence reads: CATSAKDTQYF. In DNA, the CDR3 is TGTGCCACCAGTGCGAAAGATACGCAGTATTTT.

This chain uses TRBV5-1 with TRBJ2-3, with 10 bases identical to TRBD1. V was clipped by 0 bases and J by 3 bases; unmatched bases: 4. The germline V gene has CDR1 SGHRS and CDR2 YFSETQ. This CDR3 is 16 amino acids long. CDR3 nucleotide sequence: TGCGCCAGCAGCTTGGGGGACAGGGGAAGTACAGATACGCAGTATTTT. Protein sequence: CASSLGDRGSTDTQYF.

This sequence joins TRBV9 and TRBJ2-7; TRBD2 might be the D (5 bases). V was clipped by 1 base and J by 7 bases, with 15 bases between them. The CDR3 length is 14 residues. CDR1 and CDR2 from the germline V gene are SGDLS and YYNGEE. Written as DNA, the CDR3 is TGTGCCAGCAGCGTACGTGGCGGCTCGGGGGAGCAGTACTTC. It is translated as CASSVRGGSGEQYF.

This clone has just one count. The gene calls are TRBV2 and TRBJ1-5; D is undetermined. This CDR3 region has 13 residues. Germline V gene data show CDR1 as SNHLY and CDR2 as FYNNEI. The V and J ends lost 7 bases and 5 bases respectively, with 12 bases between them. This CDR3 is CASNPAFDQPQHF. Written as DNA, the CDR3 is TGTGCCAGCAATCCGGCCTTTGATCAGCCCCAGCATTTT.

The chain employs TRBV5-1 and TRBJ2-1, with 12 bases fitting TRBD2. V shed 0 bases, J shed 7 bases, and the junction held 8 bases outside the gene matches. Germline CDR1 reads SGHRS; CDR2 reads YFSETQ. This CDR3 spans 17 amino acids. The CDR3 sequence is CASSLAILAGGRNEQFF. DNA for the CDR3: TGCGCCAGCAGCTTGGCTATCCTAGCGGGAGGGCGGAATGAGCAGTTCTTC.

This clone was seen only a few times. The rearrangement joins TRBV9 to TRBJ1-2; possibly TRBD1 for D (6 bases). The germline V and J ends were trimmed by 3 bases and 0 bases, with 12 bases remaining between them. The V gene's germline CDR1 is SGDLS and CDR2 YYNGEE. The CDR3 extends over 15 amino acids. CDR3 nucleotides: TGTGCCAGCAGCGCCAGGACAGCTGCTAACTATGGCTACACCTTC. It yields the protein CASSARTAANYGYTF. The entire variable domain, with the rest obtained from reference TRBV9 and TRBJ1-2, is as follows: DSGVTQTPKHLITATGQRVTLRCSPRSGDLSVYWYQQSLDQGLQFLIQYYNGEERAKGNILERFSAQQFPDLHSELNLSSLELGDSALYFCASSARTAANYGYTFGSGTRLTVV.

The V call is TRBV2, the J call TRBJ1-5; 8 positions agree with TRBD1. In germline, CDR1 is SNHLY, CDR2 FYNNEI. CDR3 length equals 14 residues. J was trimmed by 0 bases and V by 7 bases; bases with no gene match: 2. CDR3 in amino acids: CASKDRVSNQPQHF. As DNA, the CDR3 is TGTGCCAGCAAGGACAGGGTTAGCAATCAGCCCCAGCATTTT.

This CDR3 reads CASSPPDTGRTTEAFF. CDR3 DNA sequence: TGTGCCAGCTCACCACCGGATACAGGGCGGACTACTGAAGCTTTCTTT. The rearrangement uses TRBV18 and TRBJ1-1; the D gene is possibly TRBD1 (6 bases). V lost 0 bases and J 5 bases, leaving 16 bases between the germline ends. The CDR3 is 16 amino acids. The germline gives CDR1 KGHSH, CDR2 LQKENI.

The chain uses TRBV13 and TRBJ2-3, with D perhaps TRBD2 (5 bases). The CDR3 totals 14 residues. CDR1 is PRHDT and CDR2 is FYEKMQ in the germline V gene (reference sequence). V lost 6 bases to trimming and J lost 3 bases, with 13 bases between them. The DNA of the CDR3 is TGTGCCAGCAGTGTGAGGGCAGTTACAGATACGCAGTATTTT. Translating it yields CASSVRAVTDTQYF.

The chain is built from TRBV24-1 and TRBJ2-1, with unresolved D. The V and J ends lost 5 bases and 6 bases respectively, with 7 bases between them. This CDR3 is 12 amino acids long. Germline values: CDR1 KGHDR, CDR2 SFDVKD. CDR3 sequence (DNA): TGTGCCACCAGTGCCTCGAGCAATGAGCAGTTCTTC. This codes for CATSASSNEQFF.